Given below is one TCR beta chain in context. Its antigen remains unidentified. Clones were read by immunoSEQ multiplex PCR, and TCRdb kept only the in-frame ones, dropping some. The sample yields about 180,000 clones, about 85% seen once. The data derive from a study of cytomegalovirus exposure and HLA in healthy donors. Study-level points and caveats: For most TCR sequences rarity was the rule, although some public TCRs occurred in many donors. TCR beta chains numbering some 160 were designated cytomegalovirus-associated.

The CDR3 sequence is 14 residues long. Germline V lookup: CDR1 MGHDK, CDR2 SYGVNS. J was trimmed by 5 bases and V by 6 bases; bases with no gene match: 9. The J gene is TRBJ2-5, the V gene TRBV25-1, with 7 bases that match TRBD1. Sequencing used PBMCs. The source is a man aged 18 to 30 in good health and CMV-seropositive. CDR3 in DNA: TGTGCCAGCAGCCGCACAGGGGAAGGGGAGACCCAGTACTTC. It is translated as CASSRTGEGETQYF.